Listed below are T cell receptor beta chains from one sample, sequenced in a study of beta chain features in type 1 diabetes. TCRdb's table, derived via immunoSEQ multiplex PCR, lists solely in-frame clones and lacks some. This sample yields a few hundred thousand clones, of which approximately 10% are seen a single time; approximately 1.4% belongs to the top ten. What was sequenced was central memory CD4+ T cells from blood. The source is a man between 18 and 29 years old in good health. CDR3s include the opening cysteine and the closing phenylalanine or tryptophan. D genes are given only for firm matches. Only part of the rows carry a size: once, few, many, or a class if the clone is expanded.

clone size	J gene	V gene	D gene	CDR3 protein	CDR3 DNA
.	TRBJ1-2	TRBV28	.	CASSLGGTAEGGYTF	TGTGCCAGCAGTCTAGGCGGGACGGCTGAGGGTGGCTACACCTTC
few	TRBJ2-3	TRBV5-4	.	CASSSILATDTQYF	TGTGCCAGCAGCTCCATTCTTGCCACAGATACGCAGTATTTT
.	TRBJ2-3	TRBV5-1	TRBD1	CASSFGTGTDTQYF	TGCGCCAGCAGCTTTGGGACAGGGACCGATACGCAGTATTTT
.	TRBJ2-7	TRBV29-1	TRBD1	CSAVRGQGEEQYF	TGCAGCGCCGTCCGTGGACAGGGAGAAGAGCAGTACTTC
many	TRBJ2-1	TRBV27	.	CASSLSGYYSYNEQFF	TGTGCCAGCAGTTTATCGGGCTACTACTCCTACAATGAGCAGTTCTTC
.	TRBJ2-6	TRBV7-6	.	CASSLSSGANVLTF	TGTGCCAGCAGCTTAAGCTCTGGGGCCAACGTCCTGACTTTC
.	TRBJ2-1	TRBV30	.	CAWSVLSGARNEQFF	TGTGCCTGGAGTGTACTGTCGGGAGCTCGCAATGAGCAGTTCTTC
.	TRBJ2-7	TRBV4-3	TRBD2	CASSRGLAGSGEQYF	TGCGCCAGCAGCCGAGGACTAGCGGGATCGGGTGAGCAGTACTTC
few	TRBJ2-7	TRBV30	.	CAWSKTYSYEQYF	TGTGCCTGGAGCAAGACCTACTCCTACGAGCAGTACTTC
few	TRBJ2-1	TRBV27	TRBD2	CASSLPGTSDEQFF	TGTGCCAGCAGTTTGCCAGGGACTAGCGATGAGCAGTTCTTC
few	TRBJ1-1	TRBV5-1	.	CASSLEGANTEAFF	TGCGCCAGCAGCTTGGAAGGAGCGAACACTGAAGCTTTCTTT
.	TRBJ2-7	TRBV29-1	.	CSVANLRASEQYF	TGCAGCGTTGCGAATCTGAGGGCCAGCGAGCAGTACTTC
many	TRBJ1-3	TRBV29-1	.	CSVQGSGNTIYF	TGCAGCGTGCAGGGCTCTGGAAACACCATATATTTT
.	TRBJ2-3	TRBV2	TRBD1	CARTDRTGGPADTQYF	TGTGCCAGAACCGATAGGACAGGGGGCCCAGCAGATACGCAGTATTTT
.	TRBJ2-3	TRBV28	.	CASSPTGFTDTQYF	TGTGCCAGCAGTCCGACCGGGTTCACAGATACGCAGTATTTT
few	TRBJ2-5	TRBV4-2	TRBD1	CASSLGQGPPETQYF	TGTGCCAGCAGCCTGGGACAGGGACCCCCAGAGACCCAGTACTTC
.	TRBJ2-1	TRBV29-1	.	CSVPGTRFREQFF	TGCAGCGTTCCCGGGACCAGGTTTAGGGAGCAGTTCTTC
.	TRBJ1-1	TRBV28	.	CASSLHLQAFF	TGTGCCAGCAGCCTTCACCTTCAAGCTTTCTTT
once	TRBJ2-5	TRBV15	TRBD2	CATSRGSSGRGETQYF	TGTGCCACCAGCAGAGGATCTAGCGGGAGGGGGGAGACCCAGTACTTC
few	TRBJ2-1	TRBV7-9	TRBD1	CASSLGDRGLHNEQFF	TGTGCCAGCAGCTTAGGGGACAGGGGGCTACACAATGAGCAGTTCTTC
.	TRBJ2-3	TRBV7-2	.	CASSPRWAGGQYF	TGTGCCAGCAGCCCGAGATGGGCAGGCGGTCAGTATTTT
.	TRBJ1-2	TRBV28	TRBD1	CASSRTGVNYGYTF	TGTGCCAGCAGTAGGACAGGGGTTAACTATGGCTACACCTTC
few	TRBJ2-7	TRBV18	.	CASSPGGNEQYF	TGTGCCAGCTCACCCGGGGGAAACGAGCAGTACTTC
.	TRBJ2-3	TRBV7-2	.	CASSLRVADTQYF	TGTGCCAGCAGCTTAAGGGTTGCAGATACGCAGTATTTT
.	TRBJ1-1	TRBV19	TRBD1	CASSIGEQGANTEAFF	TGTGCCAGTAGTATCGGGGAACAGGGGGCGAACACTGAAGCTTTCTTT
.	TRBJ2-7	TRBV2	.	CASSEAGRPGEQYF	TGTGCCAGCAGTGAAGCGGGACGGCCAGGCGAGCAGTACTTC
few	TRBJ2-4	TRBV4-3	.	CASSQARLNIQYF	TGCGCCAGCAGCCAAGCCAGGCTAAACATTCAGTACTTC